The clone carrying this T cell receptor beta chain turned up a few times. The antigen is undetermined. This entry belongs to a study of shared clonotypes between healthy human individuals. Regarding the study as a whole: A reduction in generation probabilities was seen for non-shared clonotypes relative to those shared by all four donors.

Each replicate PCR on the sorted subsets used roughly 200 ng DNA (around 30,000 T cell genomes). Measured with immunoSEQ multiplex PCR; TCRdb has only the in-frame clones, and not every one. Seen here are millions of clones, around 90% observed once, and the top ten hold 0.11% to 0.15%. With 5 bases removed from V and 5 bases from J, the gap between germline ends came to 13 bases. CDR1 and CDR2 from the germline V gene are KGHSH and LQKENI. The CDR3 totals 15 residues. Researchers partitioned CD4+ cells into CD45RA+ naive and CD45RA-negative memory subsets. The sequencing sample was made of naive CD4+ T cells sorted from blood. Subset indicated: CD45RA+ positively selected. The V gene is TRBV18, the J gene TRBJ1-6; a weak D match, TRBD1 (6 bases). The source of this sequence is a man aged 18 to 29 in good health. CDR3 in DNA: TGTGCCAGCTCAGAGACAGGACCCGATAATTCACCCCTCCACTTT. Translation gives CASSETGPDNSPLHF.